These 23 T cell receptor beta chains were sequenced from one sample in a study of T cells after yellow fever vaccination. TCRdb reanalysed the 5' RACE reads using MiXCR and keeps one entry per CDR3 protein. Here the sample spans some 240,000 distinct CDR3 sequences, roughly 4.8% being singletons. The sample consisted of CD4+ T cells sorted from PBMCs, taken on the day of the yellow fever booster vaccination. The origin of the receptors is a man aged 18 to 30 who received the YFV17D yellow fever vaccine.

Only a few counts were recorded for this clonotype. The CDR3, as DNA: TGTGCCAGCAGTCTAGACAGCCAAAAGCCCCAGCATTTT. Amino acid sequence: CASSLDSQKPQHF. This chain links TRBV12-3 or TRBV12-4 with TRBJ1-5; maybe TRBD1 (5 bases). V was pared by 5 bases and J by 8 bases, with 13 bases between. CDR3 length equals 13 residues.

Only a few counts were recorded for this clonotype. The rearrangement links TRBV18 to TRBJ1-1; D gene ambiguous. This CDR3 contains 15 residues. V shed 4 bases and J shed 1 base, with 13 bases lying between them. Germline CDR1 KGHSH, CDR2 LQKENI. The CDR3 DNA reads TGTGCCAGCTCACTTATCCCGGGAGCGAACACTGAAGCTTTCTTT. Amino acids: CASSLIPGANTEAFF.

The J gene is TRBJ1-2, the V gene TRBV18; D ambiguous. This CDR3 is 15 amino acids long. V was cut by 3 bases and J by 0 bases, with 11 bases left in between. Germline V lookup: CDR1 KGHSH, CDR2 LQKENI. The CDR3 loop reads CASSPLADANYGYTF. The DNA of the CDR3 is TGTGCCAGCTCACCGTTAGCAGACGCTAACTATGGCTACACCTTC. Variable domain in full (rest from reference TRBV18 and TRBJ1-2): NAGVMQNPRHLVRRRGQEARLRCSPMKGHSHVYWYRQLPEEGLKFMVYLQKENIIDESGMPKERFSAEFPKEGPSILRIQQVVRGDSAAYFCASSPLADANYGYTFGSGTRLTVV.

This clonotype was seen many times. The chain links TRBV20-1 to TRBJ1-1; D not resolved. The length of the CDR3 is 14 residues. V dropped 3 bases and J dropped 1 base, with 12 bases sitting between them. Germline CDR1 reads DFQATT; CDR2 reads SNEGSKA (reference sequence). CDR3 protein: CSASPPGGNTEAFF. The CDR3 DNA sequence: TGCAGTGCTAGTCCCCCGGGCGGGAACACTGAAGCTTTCTTT.

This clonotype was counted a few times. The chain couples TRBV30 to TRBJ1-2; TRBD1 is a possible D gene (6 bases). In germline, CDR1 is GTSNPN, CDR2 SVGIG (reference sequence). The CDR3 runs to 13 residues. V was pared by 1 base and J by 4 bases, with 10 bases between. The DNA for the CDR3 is TGTGCCTGGAGTGGCAGGGGCGCCTATGGCTACACCTTC. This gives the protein CAWSGRGAYGYTF.

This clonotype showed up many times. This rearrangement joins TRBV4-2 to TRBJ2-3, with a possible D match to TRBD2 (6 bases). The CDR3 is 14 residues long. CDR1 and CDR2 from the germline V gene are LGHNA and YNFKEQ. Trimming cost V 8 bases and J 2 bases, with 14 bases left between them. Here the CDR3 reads CASRGDWDTDTQYF. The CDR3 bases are TGTGCCAGCCGTGGGGACTGGGACACAGATACGCAGTATTTT.

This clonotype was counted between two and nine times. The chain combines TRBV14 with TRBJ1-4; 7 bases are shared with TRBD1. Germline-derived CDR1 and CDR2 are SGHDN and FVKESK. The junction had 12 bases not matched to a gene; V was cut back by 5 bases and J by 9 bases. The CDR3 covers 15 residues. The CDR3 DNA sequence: TGTGCCAGCAGCTTGCGCAGGGGGACAGAAAAAAAACTGTTTTTT. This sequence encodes CASSLRRGTEKKLFF.

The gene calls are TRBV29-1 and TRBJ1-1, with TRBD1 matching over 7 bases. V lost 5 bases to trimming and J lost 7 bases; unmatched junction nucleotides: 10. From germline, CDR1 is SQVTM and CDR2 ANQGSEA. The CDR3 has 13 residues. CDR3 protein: CSVQLTGTDEAFF. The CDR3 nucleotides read TGCAGCGTTCAATTGACAGGGACGGATGAAGCTTTCTTT.

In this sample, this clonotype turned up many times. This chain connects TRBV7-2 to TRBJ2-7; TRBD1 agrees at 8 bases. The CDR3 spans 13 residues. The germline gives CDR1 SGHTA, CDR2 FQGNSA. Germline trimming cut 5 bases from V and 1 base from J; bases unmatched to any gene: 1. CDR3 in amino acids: CASSGDRSYEQYF. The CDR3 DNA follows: TGTGCCAGCAGCGGGGACAGGTCCTACGAGCAGTACTTC.

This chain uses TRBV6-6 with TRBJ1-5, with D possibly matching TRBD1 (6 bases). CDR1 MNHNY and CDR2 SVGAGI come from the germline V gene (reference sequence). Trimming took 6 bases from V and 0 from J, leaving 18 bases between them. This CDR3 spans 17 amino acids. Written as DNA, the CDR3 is TGTGCCAGCAGCCCACCGGACAGTGATTATAGCAATCAGCCCCAGCATTTT. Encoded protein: CASSPPDSDYSNQPQHF.

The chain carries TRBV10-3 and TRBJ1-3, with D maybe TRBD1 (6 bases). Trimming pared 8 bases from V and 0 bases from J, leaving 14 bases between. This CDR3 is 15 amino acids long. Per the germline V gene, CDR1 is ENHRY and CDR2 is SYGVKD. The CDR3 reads CAIGGGQSSGNTIYF. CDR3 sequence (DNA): TGTGCCATCGGGGGGGGCCAGAGCTCTGGAAACACCATATATTTT.

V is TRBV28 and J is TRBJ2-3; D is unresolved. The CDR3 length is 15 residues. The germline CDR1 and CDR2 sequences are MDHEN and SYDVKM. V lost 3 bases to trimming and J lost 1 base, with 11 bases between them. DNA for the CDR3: TGTGCCAGCAGTTTGGCCCTTCCCGGCACAGATACGCAGTATTTT. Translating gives CASSLALPGTDTQYF.

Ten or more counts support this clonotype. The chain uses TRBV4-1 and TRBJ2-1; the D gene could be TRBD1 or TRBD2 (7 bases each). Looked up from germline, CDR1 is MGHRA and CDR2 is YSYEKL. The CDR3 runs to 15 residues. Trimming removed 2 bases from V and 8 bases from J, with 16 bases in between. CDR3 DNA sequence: TGCGCCAGCAGCCAAAGGCGGGACAGCGGGGATGAGCAGTTCTTC. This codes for CASSQRRDSGDEQFF.

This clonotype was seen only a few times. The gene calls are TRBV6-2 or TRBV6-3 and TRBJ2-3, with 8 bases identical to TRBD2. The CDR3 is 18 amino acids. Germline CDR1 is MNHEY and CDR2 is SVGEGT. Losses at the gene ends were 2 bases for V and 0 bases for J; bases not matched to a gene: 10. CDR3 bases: TGTGCCAGCAGTTACGAGCGGGGGACCTGGGTGAGCACAGATACGCAGTATTTT. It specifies CASSYERGTWVSTDTQYF.

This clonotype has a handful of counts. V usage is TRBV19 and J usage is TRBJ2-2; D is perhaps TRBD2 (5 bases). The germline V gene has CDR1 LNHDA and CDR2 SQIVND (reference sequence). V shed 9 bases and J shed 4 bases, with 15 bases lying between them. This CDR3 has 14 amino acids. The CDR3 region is CASYEDRGTGELFF. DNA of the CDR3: TGTGCCAGCTACGAGGATCGGGGCACCGGGGAGCTGTTTTTT.

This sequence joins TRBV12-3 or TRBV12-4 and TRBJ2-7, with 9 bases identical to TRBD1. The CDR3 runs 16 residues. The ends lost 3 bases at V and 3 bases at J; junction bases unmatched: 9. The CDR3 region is CASSFRTGVMFYEQYF. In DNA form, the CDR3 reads TGTGCCAGCAGTTTCCGGACAGGGGTTATGTTCTACGAGCAGTACTTC.

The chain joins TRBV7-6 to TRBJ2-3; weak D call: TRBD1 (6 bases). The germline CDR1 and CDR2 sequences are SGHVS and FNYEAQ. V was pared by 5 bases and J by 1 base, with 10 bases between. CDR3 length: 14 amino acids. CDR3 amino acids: CASSRGQRTDTQYF. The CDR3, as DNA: TGTGCCAGCAGCCGAGGACAGCGCACAGATACGCAGTATTTT. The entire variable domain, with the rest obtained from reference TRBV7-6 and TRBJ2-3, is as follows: GAGVSQSPRYKVTKRGQDVALRCDPISGHVSLYWYRQALGQGPEFLTYFNYEAQQDKSGLPNDRFSAERPEGSISTLTIQRTEQRDSAMYRCASSRGQRTDTQYFGPGTRLTVL.

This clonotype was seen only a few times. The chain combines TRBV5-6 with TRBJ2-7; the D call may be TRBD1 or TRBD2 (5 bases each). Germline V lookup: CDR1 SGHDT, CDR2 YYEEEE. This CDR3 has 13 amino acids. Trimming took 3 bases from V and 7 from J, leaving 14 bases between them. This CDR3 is CASSSGDPQEQYF. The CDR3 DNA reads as TGTGCCAGCAGCTCCGGGGACCCGCAGGAGCAGTACTTC.

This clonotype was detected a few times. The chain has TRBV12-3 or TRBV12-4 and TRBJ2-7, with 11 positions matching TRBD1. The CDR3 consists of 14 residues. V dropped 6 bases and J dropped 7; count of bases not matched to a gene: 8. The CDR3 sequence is CASRQTGTGGEQYF. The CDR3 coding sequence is TGTGCCAGCAGGCAGACCGGGACAGGGGGTGAGCAGTACTTC.

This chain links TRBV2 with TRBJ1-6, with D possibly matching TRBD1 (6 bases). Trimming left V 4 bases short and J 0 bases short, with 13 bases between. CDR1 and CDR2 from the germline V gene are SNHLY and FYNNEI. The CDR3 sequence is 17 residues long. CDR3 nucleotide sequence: TGTGCCAGCAGTGGCACAGGGTCGAGCTCCTATAATTCACCCCTCCACTTT. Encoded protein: CASSGTGSSSYNSPLHF.

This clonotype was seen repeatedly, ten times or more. CDR3 bases: TGTGCCACCAGAACCGACAGGGGCGGGCAACAGCCCCAGCATTTT. It is translated as CATRTDRGGQQPQHF. The genes are TRBV15 and TRBJ1-5, with 8 bases that match TRBD1. Trimming took 6 bases from V and 7 from J; bases not matched to a gene: 11. This CDR3 is built from 15 residues. CDR1 and CDR2 (germline): LNHNV, YYDKDF (reference sequence).

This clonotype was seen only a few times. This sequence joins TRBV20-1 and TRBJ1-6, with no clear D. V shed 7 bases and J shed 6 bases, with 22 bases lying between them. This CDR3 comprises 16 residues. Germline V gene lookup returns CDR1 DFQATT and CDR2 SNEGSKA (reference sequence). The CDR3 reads CSVVPPPAGINSPLHF. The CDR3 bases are TGCAGTGTAGTACCTCCTCCGGCGGGAATTAATTCACCCCTCCACTTT.

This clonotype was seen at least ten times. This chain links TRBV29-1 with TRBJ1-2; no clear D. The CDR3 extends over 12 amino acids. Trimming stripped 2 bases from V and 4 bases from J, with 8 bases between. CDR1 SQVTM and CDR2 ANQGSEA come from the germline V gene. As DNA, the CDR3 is TGCAGCGTTGAATCGGCTACCTATGGCTACACCTTC. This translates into CSVESATYGYTF.